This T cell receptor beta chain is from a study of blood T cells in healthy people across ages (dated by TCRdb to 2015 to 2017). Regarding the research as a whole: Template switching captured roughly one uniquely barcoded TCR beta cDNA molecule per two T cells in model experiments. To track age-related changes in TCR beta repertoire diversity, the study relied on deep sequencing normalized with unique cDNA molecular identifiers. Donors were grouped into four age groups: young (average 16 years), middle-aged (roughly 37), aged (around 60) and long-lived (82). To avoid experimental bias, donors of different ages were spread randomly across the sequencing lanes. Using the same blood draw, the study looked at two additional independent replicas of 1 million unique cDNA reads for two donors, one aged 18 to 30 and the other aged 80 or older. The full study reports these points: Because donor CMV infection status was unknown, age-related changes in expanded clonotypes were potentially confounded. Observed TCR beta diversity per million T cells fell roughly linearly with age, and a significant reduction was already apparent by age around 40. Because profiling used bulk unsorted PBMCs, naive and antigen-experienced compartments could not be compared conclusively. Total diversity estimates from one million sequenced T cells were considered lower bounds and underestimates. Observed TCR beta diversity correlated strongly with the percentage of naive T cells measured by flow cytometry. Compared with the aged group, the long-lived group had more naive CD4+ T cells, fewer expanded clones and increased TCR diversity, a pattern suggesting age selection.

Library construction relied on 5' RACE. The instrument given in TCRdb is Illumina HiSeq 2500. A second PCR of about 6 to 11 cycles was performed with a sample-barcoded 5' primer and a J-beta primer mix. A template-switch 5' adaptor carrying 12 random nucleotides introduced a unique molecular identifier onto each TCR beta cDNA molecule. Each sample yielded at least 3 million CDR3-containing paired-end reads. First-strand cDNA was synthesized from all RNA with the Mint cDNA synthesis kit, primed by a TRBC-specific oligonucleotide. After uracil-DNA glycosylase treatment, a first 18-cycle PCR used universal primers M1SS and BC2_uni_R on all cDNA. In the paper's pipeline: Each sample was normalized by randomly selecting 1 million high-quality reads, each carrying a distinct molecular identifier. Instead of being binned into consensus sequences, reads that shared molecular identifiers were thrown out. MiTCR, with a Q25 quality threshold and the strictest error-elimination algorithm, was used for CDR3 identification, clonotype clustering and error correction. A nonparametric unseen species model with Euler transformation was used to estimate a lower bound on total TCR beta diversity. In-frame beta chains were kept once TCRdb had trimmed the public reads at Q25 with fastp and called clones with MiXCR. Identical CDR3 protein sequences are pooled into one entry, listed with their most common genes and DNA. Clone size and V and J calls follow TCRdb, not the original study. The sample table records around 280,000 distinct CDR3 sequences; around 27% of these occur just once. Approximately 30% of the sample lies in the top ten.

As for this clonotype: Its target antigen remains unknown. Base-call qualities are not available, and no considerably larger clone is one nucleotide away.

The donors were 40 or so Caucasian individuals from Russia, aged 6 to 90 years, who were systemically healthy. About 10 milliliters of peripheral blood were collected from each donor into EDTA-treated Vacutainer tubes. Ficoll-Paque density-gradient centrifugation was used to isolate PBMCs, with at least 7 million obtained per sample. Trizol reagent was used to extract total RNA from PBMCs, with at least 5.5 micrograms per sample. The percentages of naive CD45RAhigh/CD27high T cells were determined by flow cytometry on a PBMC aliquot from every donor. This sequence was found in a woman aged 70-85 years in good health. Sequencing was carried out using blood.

CDR3 loop: CSARPGTPETQYF. At the DNA level, the sequence is TGCAGCGCAAGACCCGGGACTCCGGAGACCCAGTACTTC. The V gene is TRBV29-1 and the J gene is TRBJ2-5; the D gene is possibly TRBD2, with 6 bases matching. For CDR1 and CDR2, the germline V gene lists SQVTM and ANQGSEA. The CDR3 goes from the cysteine to the phenylalanine over 13 residues. The read is trimmed to its CDR3 DNA, 39 bases read in frame from base 1. Cut back by 7 bases and 5 bases, the V and J ends lie 17 bases apart.